A selection of T cell receptor beta chains follows, all from one sample in a study of early stage breast cancer tumors. Profiled with immunoSEQ multiplex PCR; TCRdb holds only in-frame clones, not every one. The repertoire holds 2,400 or so clones, with less than 75% as singletons. The sequenced material came from normal breast tissue next to the tumor. The receptor set was obtained from a person in their fifties with breast cancer. CDR3s include the opening cysteine and the closing phenylalanine or tryptophan. The D gene is left open where the match is weak. Rows may omit the clone size; those that give it use once, few, many or a size class.

abundance	d_gene	v_gene	j_gene	CDR3nt	CDR3aa
-	-	TRBV6-1	TRBJ2-3	TGTGCCAGCAGTGAATACTTGGGGTCGATCACAGATACGCAGTATTTT	CASSEYLGSITDTQYF
few	TRBD1	TRBV19	TRBJ2-6	TGTGCCAGTAAAGGATCGGGACAGTTATTCTCTGGGGCCAACGTCCTGACTTTC	CASKGSGQLFSGANVLTF
-	-	TRBV11-2	TRBJ2-3	TGTGCCAGCAGCTCAGACAGGCAAGATACGCAGTATTTT	CASSSDRQDTQYF
-	-	TRBV30	TRBJ1-1	TGTGCCTGGTCGGCCTGGAGCAGTAGCGGCTGGGGTAGTGTGGAAGCTTTCTTT	CAWSAWSSSGWGSVEAFF
medium-sized	TRBD1	TRBV5-5	TRBJ1-5	TGTGCCAGCAGCGGCACAGGGGGCGGTCAGCCCCAGCATTTT	CASSGTGGGQPQHF
-	-	TRBV27	TRBJ2-4	TGTGCCACCTTGGACAGAACGCTTGTTCTAGCCAAAAACATTCAGTACTTC	CATLDRTLVLAKNIQYF
-	-	TRBV11-1	TRBJ1-1	TGTGCCAGCAGCTTAGTGGTGAACACTGAAGCTTTCTTT	CASSLVVNTEAFF
-	TRBD1	TRBV11-3	TRBJ2-1	TGTGCCAGCAGCTTTCCGGGACAGGCAACGTTCTTC	CASSFPGQATFF
-	TRBD2	TRBV7-6	TRBJ2-1	TGTGCCAGCAAAGGGACTAGCAGCAATGAGCAGTTCTTC	CASKGTSSNEQFF
-	-	TRBV4-3	TRBJ2-7	TGCGCCAGCAGCTTAGAGCGAAGACCTATCTACGAGCAGTACTTC	CASSLERRPIYEQYF
few	-	TRBV2	TRBJ2-2	TGTGCCAGCAACCTAGACAGGCATGCCGGGGAGCTGTTTTTT	CASNLDRHAGELFF
-	TRBD1	TRBV7-2	TRBJ2-3	TGTGCCAGCAGCCCATGGACAGGGGGAACAGATACGCAGTATTTT	CASSPWTGGTDTQYF
few	TRBD2	TRBV23-1	TRBJ2-1	TGCGCCAGCACCTCGCGGACTAGCGGGAGGTACAATGAGCAGTTCTTC	CASTSRTSGRYNEQFF
-	-	TRBV30	TRBJ2-7	TGTGCCTGGAGGCGGGACCAGTTATTCTACGAGCAGTACTTC	CAWRRDQLFYEQYF
few	-	TRBV21-1	TRBJ2-7	TGTGCCAGCAGGGGCGAGCACCCGGGGTACGAGCAGTACTTC	CASRGEHPGYEQYF
once	-	TRBV11-2	TRBJ1-1	TGTGCCAGCAGCTTAGGTTCTGGAGACACTGAAGCTTTCTTT	CASSLGSGDTEAFF
large	-	TRBV27	TRBJ2-5	TGTGCCAGCAGCCCGAGAGGCCCTAGGGAGACCCAGTACTTC	CASSPRGPRETQYF
-	TRBD2	TRBV15	TRBJ2-3	TGTGCCACCAGCAGCGGGGGGGCAGTAGATACGCAGTATTTT	CATSSGGAVDTQYF
-	TRBD1	TRBV6-5	TRBJ1-4	TGTGCCAGCAGGAAGGGAGGGGGCGATGAAAAACTGTTTTTT	CASRKGGGDEKLFF
-	-	TRBV2	TRBJ2-1	TGTGCCAGCAGGAAGGGGACGGTCCTCTACAATGAGCAGTTCTTC	CASRKGTVLYNEQFF
-	TRBD1	TRBV10-3	TRBJ2-6	TGTGCCATCCGACAGGGGACAGGGGCCAACGTCCTGACTTTC	CAIRQGTGANVLTF
-	-	TRBV29-1	TRBJ2-3	TGCAGCGCTGGAGGTACAGATACGCAGTATTTT	CSAGGTDTQYF
-	TRBD1	TRBV5-6	TRBJ1-2	TGTGCCAGCAGCATACAGGGGTCCTATGGCTACACCTTC	CASSIQGSYGYTF
-	-	TRBV2	TRBJ1-3	TGTGCCAGCAGTGGGGGGACGGACTCTGGAAACACCATATATTTT	CASSGGTDSGNTIYF
-	TRBD2	TRBV9	TRBJ2-5	TGTGCCAGCAGCGTAGTAAGCGGGGAGCCAGAGACCCAGTACTTC	CASSVVSGEPETQYF
few	TRBD1	TRBV18	TRBJ2-3	TGTGCCAGCTCACCGGACAGGGTTGGGACAGATACGCAGTATTTT	CASSPDRVGTDTQYF
-	-	TRBV6-1	TRBJ1-4	TGTGCCAGCAGTGAAGGTATAACCGAAAAACTGTTTTTT	CASSEGITEKLFF
-	TRBD1	TRBV30	TRBJ1-5	TGTGCCTGGAGTCGGACAGGCCCCGCTCAGCCCCAGCATTTT	CAWSRTGPAQPQHF
few	-	TRBV13	TRBJ2-7	TGTGCCAGCAGCCCTAGACAGGTAGGGCCTTACGCGCAGTACTTC	CASSPRQVGPYAQYF
-	TRBD2	TRBV9	TRBJ2-7	TGTGCCAGCAGCGTAGGGGCGGGGGGGACATACGAGCAGTACTTC	CASSVGAGGTYEQYF
few	-	TRBV5-4	TRBJ2-5	TGTGCCAGCAGCTTGGACCAAGAGACCCAGTACTTC	CASSLDQETQYF
-	-	TRBV9	TRBJ2-2	TGTGCCAGCAGCGTAGCTACTGGAGACACCGGGGAGCTGTTTTTT	CASSVATGDTGELFF
-	-	TRBV4-1	TRBJ2-5	TGCGCCAGCAGCCAAGTCGCGGAGACCCAGTACTTC	CASSQVAETQYF
hyperexpanded	-	TRBV4-1	TRBJ1-2	TGCGCCAGCAGGGAAACAGCGACCTTTGGGGGCTACACCTTC	CASRETATFGGYTF
-	-	TRBV6-5	TRBJ2-7	TGTGCCAGCAGGGGGACTCGCGAAGAGCAGTACTTC	CASRGTREEQYF
-	-	TRBV13	TRBJ1-3	TGTGCCAGCAGCCCCAGACAGTCCGAGGGTGGAAACACCATATATTTT	CASSPRQSEGGNTIYF
-	-	TRBV5-6	TRBJ2-7	TGTGCCAGCAGCTTAGGCCCCGAAGGAGAGCAGTACTTC	CASSLGPEGEQYF
-	-	TRBV10-3	TRBJ2-5	TGTGCCATCAGTGACCCTGCCCAAGAGACCCAGTACTTC	CAISDPAQETQYF
-	-	TRBV25-1	TRBJ1-4	TGTGCCAGCAGTGAAGGGTGGGGGAAACCTAATGAAAAACTGTTTTTT	CASSEGWGKPNEKLFF
-	-	TRBV2	TRBJ2-5	TGTGCCAGCAGTGAAGAAGGGGGAGAGACCCAGTACTTC	CASSEEGGETQYF
-	TRBD2	TRBV5-1	TRBJ2-1	TGCGCCAGCAGCTGGATGGGACTAAATTACAATGAGCAGTTCTTC	CASSWMGLNYNEQFF
-	-	TRBV30	TRBJ2-3	TGTGCCTGGGAACAGGGAAATACGCAGTATTTT	CAWEQGNTQYF
-	TRBD2	TRBV5-4	TRBJ2-5	TGTGCCAGCAGCTTGGCGCCAGCGGGGACGAAAGAGACCCAGTACTTC	CASSLAPAGTKETQYF
-	TRBD2	TRBV19	TRBJ2-1	TGTGCCTCTAAAAGGGCCGGGGGGACCAATGAGCAGTTCTTC	CASKRAGGTNEQFF
-	-	TRBV9	TRBJ2-2	TGTGCCAGCAGCGTAGAGTGGGGGGGGCTGGACACCGGGGAGCTGTTTTTT	CASSVEWGGLDTGELFF
-	TRBD1	TRBV6-5	TRBJ1-5	TGTGCCAGCAGTGGGGGACAGGGGATGAATCAGCCCCAGCATTTT	CASSGGQGMNQPQHF
few	TRBD1	TRBV9	TRBJ1-3	TGTGCCAGCAGCGTAGGACGATTGGACAGGACTGGAAACACCATATATTTT	CASSVGRLDRTGNTIYF
-	TRBD1	TRBV9	TRBJ1-1	TGTGCCAGCAGCGTAGGACAGGGCCCCACTGAAGCTTTCTTT	CASSVGQGPTEAFF
-	-	TRBV29-1	TRBJ1-1	TGCAGCGTTTCGGGGGCCTCGGGGGAGATTGAAGCTTTCTTT	CSVSGASGEIEAFF
-	TRBD2	TRBV6-1	TRBJ2-7	TGTGCCAGCAAGCGGGAGCCCGACGAGCAGTACTTC	CASKREPDEQYF
once	TRBD1	TRBV29-1	TRBJ2-7	TGCAGCGTGGCCAAAACAGGGGGCGCATCCTTCCACGAGCAGTACTTC	CSVAKTGGASFHEQYF